This T cell receptor beta chain was documented in a study of glioma-infiltrating T cells after dendritic cell vaccination. Study observations and caveats: Longer survival after dendritic cell vaccination followed higher pretreatment TIL content.

The time point denotes: after dendritic cell vaccination, including at tumor progression/relapse. This table comes from immunoSEQ multiplex PCR, and its TCRdb copy is limited to in-frame clones, with some not included. This table holds about 64,000 clones, about 89% found once. Remarks on this clone: Its antigen is not known.

The germline V gene has CDR1 SGHNT and CDR2 YYREEE (reference sequence). V gave up 4 bases and J gave up 0 bases; unmatched junction bases: 9. The CDR3 contains 16 residues. This sequence originates from a human donor with glioblastoma. The sample was blood, taken after dendritic cell vaccination. This sequence joins TRBV5-4 and TRBJ1-1, with 7 bases matching TRBD1. The CDR3 sequence: CASSRTPGQMNTEAFF. The DNA of the CDR3 is TGTGCCAGCAGCAGAACTCCGGGACAGATGAACACTGAAGCTTTCTTT.